This TCR beta chain came from a study of response to subunit inactivated influenza vaccine. V was pared by 6 bases and J by 4 bases, with 12 bases between. There are 14 residues in the CDR3. The germline V gene encodes CDR1 SEHNR and CDR2 FQNEAQ (reference sequence). This clonotype was counted at least ten times. MiXCR, run by TCRdb on the RT-PCR reads, gives a single entry per CDR3 protein. The sample includes 500,000 to 750,000 distinct CDR3 sequences, 11% to 15% seen only once; the top ten take over 8.5%. The chain has TRBV7-9 and TRBJ2-2; D gene uncertain. The sample was PBMCs from blood, taken approximately 13 days after vaccination. The receptor was isolated from a man in his forties or fifties who received an inactivated influenza vaccine. The CDR3 region is CASRSGVVTGELFF. The DNA for the CDR3 is TGTGCCAGCAGAAGTGGGGTGGTCACCGGGGAGCTGTTTTTT.